Listed below are T cell receptor beta chains from one sample, sequenced in a study of shared clonotypes between healthy human individuals. The repertoire was sequenced with immunoSEQ multiplex PCR; TCRdb's copy has only in-frame clones and lacks some. The data show 1.4 million to 1.5 million clones, approximately 96% seen once. Input material: naive CD4+ T cells sorted from blood. These receptors were obtained from a man aged 30-40 years in good health. CDR3s include the opening cysteine and the closing phenylalanine or tryptophan. Each record gives: V gene, clone size, J gene, D gene, CDR3 protein, CDR3 DNA. D genes are given only for firm matches. Rows may omit the clone size; those that give it use once, few, many or a size class.

TRBV5-1	-	TRBJ1-4	-	CASSGGSSRNEKLFF	TGCGCCAGCAGCGGGGGCAGTTCCCGTAATGAAAAACTGTTTTTT
TRBV7-2	-	TRBJ2-1	TRBD2	CASSLAGSGMYNEQFF	TGTGCCAGCAGCTTAGCTGGTAGCGGGATGTACAATGAGCAGTTCTTC
TRBV5-6	-	TRBJ2-6	-	CASSQRGSGANVLTF	TGTGCCAGCAGCCAAAGAGGGTCCGGGGCCAACGTCCTGACTTTC
TRBV6-1	-	TRBJ2-2	TRBD1	CASSEDRGGSGELFF	TGTGCCAGCAGTGAGGACAGGGGAGGTAGCGGGGAGCTGTTTTTT
TRBV9	-	TRBJ2-5	TRBD1	CASSTRQGARETQYF	TGTGCCAGCAGCACCCGACAGGGTGCGCGAGAGACCCAGTACTTC
TRBV7-3	-	TRBJ2-5	-	CASSHRGRQETQYF	TGTGCCAGCAGCCACCGGGGGAGACAAGAGACCCAGTACTTC
TRBV12-5	-	TRBJ1-2	-	CASGLTEGYGYTF	TGCGCTAGTGGTTTGACGGAAGGCTATGGCTACACCTTC
TRBV14	once	TRBJ2-1	TRBD2	CASSQDRAGDLNEQFF	TGTGCCAGCAGCCAAGATCGGGCGGGAGATCTAAATGAGCAGTTCTTC
TRBV10-3	-	TRBJ2-3	-	CAISENNRDRGRVAGVYTDTQYF	TGTGCCATCAGTGAAAATAACCGGGACAGGGGTCGGGTAGCGGGAGTCTACACAGATACGCAGTATTTT
TRBV9	-	TRBJ2-1	-	CASSGVFGGRYNEQFF	TGTGCCAGCAGCGGCGTCTTTGGTGGCCGCTACAATGAGCAGTTCTTC
TRBV6-1	-	TRBJ1-2	TRBD1	CASTRQGLDYGYTF	TGTGCCAGCACACGACAGGGTTTGGACTATGGCTACACCTTC